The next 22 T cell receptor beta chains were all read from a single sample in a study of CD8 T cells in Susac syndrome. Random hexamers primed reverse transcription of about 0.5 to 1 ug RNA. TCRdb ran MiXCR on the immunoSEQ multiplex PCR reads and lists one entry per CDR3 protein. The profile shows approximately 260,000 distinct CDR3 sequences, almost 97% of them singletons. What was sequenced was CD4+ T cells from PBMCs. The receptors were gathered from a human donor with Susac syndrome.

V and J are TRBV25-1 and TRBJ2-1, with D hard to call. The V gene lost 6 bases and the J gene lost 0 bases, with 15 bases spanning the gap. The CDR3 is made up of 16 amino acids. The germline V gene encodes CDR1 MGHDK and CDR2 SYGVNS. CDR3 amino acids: CASRDPVLSSYNEQFF. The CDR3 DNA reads TGTGCCAGCAGGGATCCCGTATTAAGCTCCTACAATGAGCAGTTCTTC.

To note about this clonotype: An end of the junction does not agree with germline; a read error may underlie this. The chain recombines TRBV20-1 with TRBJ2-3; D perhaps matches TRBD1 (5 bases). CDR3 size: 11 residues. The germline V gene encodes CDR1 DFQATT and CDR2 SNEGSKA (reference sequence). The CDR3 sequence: CSARATGTQYF. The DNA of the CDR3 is TGCAGTGCTAGGGCTACAGGTACGCAGTATTTT.

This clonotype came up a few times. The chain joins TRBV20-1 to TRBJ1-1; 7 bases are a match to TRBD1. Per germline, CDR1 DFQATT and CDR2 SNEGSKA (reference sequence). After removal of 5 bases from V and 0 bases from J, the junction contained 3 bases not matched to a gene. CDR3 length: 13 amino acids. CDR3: CSAPTGVNTEAFF. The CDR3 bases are TGCAGTGCTCCTACAGGGGTGAACACTGAAGCTTTCTTT.

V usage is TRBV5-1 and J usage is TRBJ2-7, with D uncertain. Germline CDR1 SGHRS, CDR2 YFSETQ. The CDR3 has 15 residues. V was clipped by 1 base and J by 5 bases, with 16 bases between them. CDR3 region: CASSLMTNRGDEQYF. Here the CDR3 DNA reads TGCGCCAGCAGCTTGATGACCAACCGTGGGGACGAGCAGTACTTC.

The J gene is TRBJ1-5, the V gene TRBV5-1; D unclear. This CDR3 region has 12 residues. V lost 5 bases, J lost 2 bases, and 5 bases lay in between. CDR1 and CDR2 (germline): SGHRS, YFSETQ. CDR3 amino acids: CASSDGNQPQHF. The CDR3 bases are TGCGCCAGCAGTGATGGCAATCAGCCCCAGCATTTT.

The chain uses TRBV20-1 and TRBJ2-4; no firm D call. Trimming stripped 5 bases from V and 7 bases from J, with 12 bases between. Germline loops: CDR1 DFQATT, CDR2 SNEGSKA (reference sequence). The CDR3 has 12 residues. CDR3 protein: CSAASVANIQYF. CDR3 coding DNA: TGCAGTGCTGCCTCAGTTGCGAACATTCAGTACTTC.

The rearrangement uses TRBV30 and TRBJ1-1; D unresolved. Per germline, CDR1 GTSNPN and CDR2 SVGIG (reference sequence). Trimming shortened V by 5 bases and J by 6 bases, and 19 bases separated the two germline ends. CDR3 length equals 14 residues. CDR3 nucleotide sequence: TGTGCCTGGGTTGTTTTCCGGTTTGGAGCTGAAGCTTTCTTT. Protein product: CAWVVFRFGAEAFF.

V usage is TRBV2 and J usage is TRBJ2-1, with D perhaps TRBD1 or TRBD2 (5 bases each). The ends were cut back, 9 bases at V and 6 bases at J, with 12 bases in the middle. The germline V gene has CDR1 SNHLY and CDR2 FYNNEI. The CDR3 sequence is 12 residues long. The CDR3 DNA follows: TGTGCCAGATACACAGGAGGCAATGAGCAGTTCTTC. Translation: CARYTGGNEQFF.

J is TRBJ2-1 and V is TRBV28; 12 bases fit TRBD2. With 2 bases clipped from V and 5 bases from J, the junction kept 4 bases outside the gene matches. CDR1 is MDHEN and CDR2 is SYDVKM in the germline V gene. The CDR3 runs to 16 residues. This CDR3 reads CASSLLGLAGNNEQFF. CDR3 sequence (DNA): TGTGCCAGCAGTTTACTGGGACTAGCGGGCAACAATGAGCAGTTCTTC.

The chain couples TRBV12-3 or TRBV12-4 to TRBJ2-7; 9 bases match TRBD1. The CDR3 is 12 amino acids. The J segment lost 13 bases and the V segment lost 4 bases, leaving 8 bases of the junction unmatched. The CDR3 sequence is CASSSQPGQGYF. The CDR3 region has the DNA TGTGCCAGCAGTTCCCAGCCGGGACAGGGCTACTTC.

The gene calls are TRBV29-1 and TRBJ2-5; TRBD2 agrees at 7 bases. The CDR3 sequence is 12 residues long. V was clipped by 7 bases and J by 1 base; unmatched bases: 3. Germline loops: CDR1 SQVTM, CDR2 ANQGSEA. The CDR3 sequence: CSEGGTQETQYF. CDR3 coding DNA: TGCAGCGAGGGAGGGACCCAAGAGACCCAGTACTTC.

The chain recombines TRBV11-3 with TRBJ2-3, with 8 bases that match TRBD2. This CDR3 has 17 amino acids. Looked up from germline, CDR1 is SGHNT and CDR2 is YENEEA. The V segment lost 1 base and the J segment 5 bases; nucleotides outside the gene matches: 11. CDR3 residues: CASSLGLPGGPGDTQYF. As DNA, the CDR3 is TGTGCCAGCAGCTTAGGGTTACCGGGAGGGCCGGGAGATACGCAGTATTTT.

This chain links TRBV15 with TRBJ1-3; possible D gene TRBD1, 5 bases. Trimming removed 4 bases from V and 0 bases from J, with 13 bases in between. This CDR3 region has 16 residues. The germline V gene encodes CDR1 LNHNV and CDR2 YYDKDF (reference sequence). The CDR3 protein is CATSMAGRYSGNTIYF. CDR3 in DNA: TGTGCCACCAGCATGGCGGGACGTTACTCTGGAAACACCATATATTTT.

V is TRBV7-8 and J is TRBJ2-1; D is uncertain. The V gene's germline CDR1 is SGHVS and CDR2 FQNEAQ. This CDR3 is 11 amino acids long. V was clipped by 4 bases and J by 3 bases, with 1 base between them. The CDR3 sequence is CASSCYNEQFF. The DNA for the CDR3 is TGTGCCAGCAGCTGCTACAATGAGCAGTTCTTC.

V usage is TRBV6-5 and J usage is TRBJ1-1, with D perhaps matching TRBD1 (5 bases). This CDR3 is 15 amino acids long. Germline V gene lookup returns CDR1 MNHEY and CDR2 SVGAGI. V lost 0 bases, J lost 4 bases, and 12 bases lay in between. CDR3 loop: CASSYSWQGGTEAFF. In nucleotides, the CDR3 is TGTGCCAGCAGTTACTCATGGCAGGGTGGCACTGAAGCTTTCTTT.

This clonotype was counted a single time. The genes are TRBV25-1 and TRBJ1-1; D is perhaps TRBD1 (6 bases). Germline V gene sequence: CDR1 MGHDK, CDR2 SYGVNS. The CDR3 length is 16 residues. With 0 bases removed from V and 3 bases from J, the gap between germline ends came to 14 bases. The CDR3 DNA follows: TGTGCCAGCAGTGAATATCAGGCGGGGGGCCACACTGAAGCTTTCTTT. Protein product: CASSEYQAGGHTEAFF.

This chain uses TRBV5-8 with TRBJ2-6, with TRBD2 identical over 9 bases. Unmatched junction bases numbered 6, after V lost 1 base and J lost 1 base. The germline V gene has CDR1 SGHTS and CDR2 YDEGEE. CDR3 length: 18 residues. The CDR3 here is CASSLMVAGDSGANVLTF. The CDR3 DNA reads TGTGCCAGCAGCTTGATGGTAGCGGGAGATTCTGGGGCCAACGTCCTGACTTTC.

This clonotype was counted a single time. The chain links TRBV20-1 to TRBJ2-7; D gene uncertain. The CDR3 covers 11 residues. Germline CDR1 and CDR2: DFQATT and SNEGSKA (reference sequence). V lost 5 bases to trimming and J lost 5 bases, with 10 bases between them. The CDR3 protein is CSAPRRDEQYF. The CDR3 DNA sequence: TGCAGTGCTCCCCGGCGCGACGAGCAGTACTTC.

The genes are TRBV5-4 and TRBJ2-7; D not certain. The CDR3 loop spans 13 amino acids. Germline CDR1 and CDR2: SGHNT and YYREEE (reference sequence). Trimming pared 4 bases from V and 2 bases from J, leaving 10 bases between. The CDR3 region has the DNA TGTGCCAGCAGCGAACGGTGGGCCTACGAGCAGTACTTC. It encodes CASSERWAYEQYF.

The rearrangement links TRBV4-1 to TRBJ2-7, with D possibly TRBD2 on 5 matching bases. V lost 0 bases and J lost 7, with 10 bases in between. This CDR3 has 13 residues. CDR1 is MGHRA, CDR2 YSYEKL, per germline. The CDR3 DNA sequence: TGCGCCAGCAGCCAAGAACTAGTAAGGGAGCAGTACTTC. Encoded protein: CASSQELVREQYF.

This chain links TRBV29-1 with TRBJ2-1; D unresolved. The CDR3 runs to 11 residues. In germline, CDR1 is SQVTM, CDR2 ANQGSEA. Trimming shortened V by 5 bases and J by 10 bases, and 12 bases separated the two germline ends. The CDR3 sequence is CSVSTAREQFF. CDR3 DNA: TGCAGCGTTAGCACCGCCAGAGAGCAGTTCTTC.

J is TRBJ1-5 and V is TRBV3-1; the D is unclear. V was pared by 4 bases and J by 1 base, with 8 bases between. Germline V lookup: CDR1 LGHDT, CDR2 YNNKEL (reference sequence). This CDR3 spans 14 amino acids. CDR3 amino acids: CASSRTGSNQPQHF. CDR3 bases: TGTGCCAGCAGCCGCACCGGGAGCAATCAGCCCCAGCATTTT. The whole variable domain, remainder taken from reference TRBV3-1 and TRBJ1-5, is DTAVSQTPKYLVTQMGNDKSIKCEQNLGHDTMYWYKQDSKKFLKIMFSYNNKELIINETVPNRFSPKSPDKAHLNLHINSLELGDSAVYFCASSRTGSNQPQHFGDGTRLSIL.